The 10 T cell receptor beta chains below were found in one sample sequenced in a study of CD8+ T cells in alopecia areata. CD4+ cells from about 5 patients were sorted into CD25+CD127- cells. The sequencing template was cDNA reverse transcribed from extracted RNA. Clones were read by immunoSEQ multiplex PCR, and TCRdb kept only the in-frame ones, dropping some. The sample contains around 35,000 clones, approximately 54% of which appear only once. Source material: CD4+ Tregs sorted from blood. Receptors were obtained from a human donor with alopecia areata.

The V and J genes are TRBV7-9 and TRBJ1-5; 7 bases are shared with TRBD1. The CDR3 runs to 17 residues. The germline gives CDR1 SEHNR, CDR2 FQNEAQ (reference sequence). With V trimmed by 4 bases and J by 1 base, 10 bases remained unmatched. CDR3 in DNA: TGTGCCAGCAGCTCCCCGAAGGGGGCAGGGAGCAATCAGCCCCAGCATTTT. Translation gives CASSSPKGAGSNQPQHF. Full variable domain (missing parts from reference TRBV7-9 and TRBJ1-5): DTGVSQNPRHKITKRGQNVTFRCDPISEHNRLYWYRQTLGQGPEFLTYFQNEAQLEKSRLLSDRFSAERPKGSFSTLEIQRTEQGDSAMYLCASSSPKGAGSNQPQHFGDGTRLSIL.

The chain joins TRBV4-2 to TRBJ2-3; TRBD2 aligns across 10 bases. The germline gives CDR1 LGHNA, CDR2 YNFKEQ. J was trimmed by 3 bases and V by 1 base; bases with no gene match: 7. This CDR3 is built from 17 residues. CDR3 residues: CASSQVASGSRTDTQYF. DNA of the CDR3: TGTGCCAGCAGCCAAGTCGCTAGCGGGAGTAGAACAGATACGCAGTATTTT.

CDR3 sequence reads: CASRYGYFGNSYEQYF. The DNA for the CDR3 is TGTGCCAGCAGGTACGGGTATTTCGGGAACTCCTACGAGCAGTACTTC. The V and J genes are TRBV6-6 and TRBJ2-7; possibly TRBD2 for D (5 bases). CDR1 MNHNY and CDR2 SVGAGI come from the germline V gene (reference sequence). The CDR3 totals 16 residues. Trimming pared 6 bases from V and 0 bases from J, leaving 18 bases between.

This clone was observed a handful of times. The chain employs TRBV7-9 and TRBJ1-6; D not resolved. The CDR3 consists of 14 residues. Trimming took off 1 base at V and 10 bases at J, with 11 bases between the two ends. From germline, CDR1 is SEHNR and CDR2 FQNEAQ (reference sequence). The DNA of the CDR3 is TGTGCCAGCAGCTTAGGGTCAGAAAGCTCACCCCTCCACTTT. It is translated as CASSLGSESSPLHF.

By its share, this clone is medium-sized (0.01 to 0.1%). The chain links TRBV9 to TRBJ2-1; 12 nucleotides match TRBD2. The V segment lost 0 bases and the J segment 3 bases; nucleotides outside the gene matches: 7. The germline V gene has CDR1 SGDLS and CDR2 YYNGEE. The CDR3 is made up of 18 amino acids. CDR3 sequence: CASSVEASGGALYNEQFF. In nucleotides, the CDR3 is TGTGCCAGCAGCGTAGAGGCTAGCGGGGGGGCCCTCTACAATGAGCAGTTCTTC.

The CDR3: CASSLVGGDNQPQHF. The CDR3 nucleotides are TGTGCCAGCAGCTTGGTAGGGGGCGACAATCAGCCCCAGCATTTT. The chain recombines TRBV7-2 with TRBJ1-5, with TRBD1 matching 7 bases. V lost 3 bases and J lost 3; bases outside the gene matches: 5. CDR1 is SGHTA, CDR2 FQGNSA, per germline. CDR3 length: 15 amino acids.

Only a few counts were recorded for this clone. J is TRBJ2-7 and V is TRBV28; D tentatively fits TRBD1 or TRBD2 (5 bases each). The V end was cut by 3 bases, the J end by 0 bases, with 12 bases between. CDR3 size: 15 residues. Looked up from germline, CDR1 is MDHEN and CDR2 is SYDVKM. The CDR3 nucleotides are TGTGCCAGCAGTTTGAGAGGGACCGGCTCCTACGAGCAGTACTTC. Protein product: CASSLRGTGSYEQYF.

This sequence joins TRBV7-9 and TRBJ2-2; possibly TRBD1 or TRBD2 for D (6 bases each). Germline V gene data show CDR1 as SEHNR and CDR2 as FQNEAQ (reference sequence). V lost 2 bases, J lost 4 bases, and 14 bases lay in between. The CDR3 spans 16 residues. Written as DNA, the CDR3 is TGTGCCAGCAGCTTACGGGGGCAGGGAGTCACCGGGGAGCTGTTTTTT. Protein sequence: CASSLRGQGVTGELFF.

The chain uses TRBV23-1 and TRBJ2-4, with a possible D match to TRBD2 (5 bases). TRBV23-1 is filed as an ORF, its function uncertain. The CDR3 covers 16 residues. V was pared by 5 bases and J by 7 bases, with 21 bases between. CDR3 amino acids: CASSSAFRTGWNIQYF. CDR3 coding DNA: TGCGCCAGCAGTAGCGCCTTCCGAACGGGATGGAACATTCAGTACTTC.

The chain couples TRBV4-1 to TRBJ2-6; a weak D match, TRBD1 (6 bases). Trimming removed 0 bases from V and 0 bases from J, with 18 bases in between. CDR3 size: 20 residues. Germline-derived CDR1 and CDR2 are MGHRA and YSYEKL. The CDR3 reads CASSQDPHTGYPSGANVLTF. The CDR3 DNA follows: TGCGCCAGCAGCCAAGATCCCCATACAGGGTACCCCTCTGGGGCCAACGTCCTGACTTTC.